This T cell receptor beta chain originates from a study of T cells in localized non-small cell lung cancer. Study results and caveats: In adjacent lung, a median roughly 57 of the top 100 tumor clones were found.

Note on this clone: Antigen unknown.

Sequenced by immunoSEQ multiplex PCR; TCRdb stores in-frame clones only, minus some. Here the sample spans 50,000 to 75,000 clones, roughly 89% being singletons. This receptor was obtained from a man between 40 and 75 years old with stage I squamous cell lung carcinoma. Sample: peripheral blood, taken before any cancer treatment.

This CDR3 reads CASSFGTANTEAFF. The CDR3 DNA follows: TGTGCCAGCAGCTTTGGGACAGCGAACACTGAAGCTTTCTTT. This chain links TRBV7-9 with TRBJ1-1; 7 positions agree with TRBD1. Germline CDR1 and CDR2: SEHNR and FQNEAQ (reference sequence). CDR3 length: 14 amino acids. Unmatched junction bases numbered 2, after V lost 3 bases and J lost 1 base. The entire variable domain, with the rest obtained from reference TRBV7-9 and TRBJ1-1, is as follows: DTGVSQNPRHKITKRGQNVTFRCDPISEHNRLYWYRQTLGQGPEFLTYFQNEAQLEKSRLLSDRFSAERPKGSFSTLEIQRTEQGDSAMYLCASSFGTANTEAFFGQGTRLTVV.